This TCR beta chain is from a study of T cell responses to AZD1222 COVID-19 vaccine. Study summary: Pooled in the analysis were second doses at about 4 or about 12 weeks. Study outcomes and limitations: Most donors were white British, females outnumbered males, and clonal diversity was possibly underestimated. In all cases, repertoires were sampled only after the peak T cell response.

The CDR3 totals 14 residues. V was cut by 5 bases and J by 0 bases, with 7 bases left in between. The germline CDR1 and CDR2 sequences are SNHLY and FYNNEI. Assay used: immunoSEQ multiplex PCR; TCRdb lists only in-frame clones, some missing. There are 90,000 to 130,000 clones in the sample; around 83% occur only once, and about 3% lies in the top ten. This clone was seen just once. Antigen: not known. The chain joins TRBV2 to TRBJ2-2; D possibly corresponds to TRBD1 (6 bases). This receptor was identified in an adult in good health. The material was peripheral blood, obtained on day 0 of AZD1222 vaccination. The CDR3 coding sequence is TGTGCCAGCAGTAAGGGGGCGAACACCGGGGAGCTGTTTTTT. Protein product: CASSKGANTGELFF.